This TCR beta chain was captured in a study of graft-versus-host responses after intestinal transplantation. Using immunoSEQ multiplex PCR, the repertoire was profiled, and TCRdb retains in-frame clones only, with some absent. The sample has more than 90,000 clones, approximately 94% seen once; the top ten hold roughly 0.24%. A word on this clone: No antigen is known for it.

The clonotype comes from a human donor who was the organ donor for an intestinal transplant. The specimen was unstimulated CD4+ T cells sorted from spleen or lymph node cells, collected before transplant.

In DNA, the CDR3 is TGTGCCAGCAGCTTAGCTAGCTACGAGCAGTACTTC. Its protein product is CASSLASYEQYF. This chain links TRBV13 with TRBJ2-7; D gene uncertain. This CDR3 contains 12 residues. Germline V gene sequence: CDR1 PRHDT, CDR2 FYEKMQ (reference sequence). The V and J ends lost 1 base and 3 bases respectively, with 4 bases between them.